The 20 T cell receptor beta chains reported below all come from one sample, sequenced in a study of T cells expressing NK-cell markers. Reanalyzing the 5' RACE reads, TCRdb keeps one entry per CDR3 protein, without DNA. The sample data list 500,000 or so distinct CDR3 sequences. Source material: blood T cells: a sorted CD56 or NKG2C T cell subset, CD4+ or CD8+ T cells, or bulk PBMC T cells (not recorded which). These TCRs come from a young man in good health.

The chain has TRBV7-6 and TRBJ2-1; the TRBD1 assignment by TCRdb is unverifiable without DNA. CDR1 is SGHVS and CDR2 is FNYEAQ in the germline V gene. The CDR3 is 16 residues long. The CDR3 sequence is CASSPTYRGDYNEQFF.

The CDR3 protein is CSATGVGGRATDTQYF. The rearrangement joins TRBV20-1 to TRBJ2-3; the D gene TCRdb calls, TRBD2, cannot be checked with no DNA. Germline CDR1 DFQATT, CDR2 SNEGSKA (reference sequence). The CDR3 covers 16 residues.

The rearrangement links TRBV6-5 to TRBJ2-1. The CDR3 contains 15 residues. Germline CDR1 reads MNHEY; CDR2 reads SVGAGI. The CDR3 sequence is CASSYSDSGYNEQFF.

The gene calls are TRBV12-3 or TRBV12-4 and TRBJ2-1; as DNA is missing, the TRBD1 call by TCRdb cannot be tested. The CDR3 spans 14 residues. CDR3 residues: CASSQGFGLNEQFF.

CDR3 region: CASSLVRGNNSPLHF. The rearrangement uses TRBV7-2 and TRBJ1-6; TCRdb designates TRBD1, a call that cannot be tested without DNA. The CDR3 is 15 residues long. Germline CDR1 and CDR2: SGHTA and FQGNSA.

The chain employs TRBV7-2 and TRBJ2-1; the D call from TCRdb, TRBD1, cannot be confirmed without DNA. Germline V gene sequence: CDR1 SGHTA, CDR2 FQGNSA. The CDR3 runs to 18 residues. The CDR3: CASSLARGAIRSYNEQFF.

V gene TRBV12-3 or TRBV12-4 combines with J gene TRBJ2-1; TCRdb calls TRBD1, which cannot be checked without DNA. The CDR3 consists of 16 residues. The CDR3 region is CASSPTMSFSYNEQFF.

The gene calls are TRBV4-1 and TRBJ1-2. This CDR3 has 17 residues. Germline assignment: CDR1 MGHRA and CDR2 YSYEKL. The CDR3 sequence: CASSQDQIQSTNYGYTF.

This chain joins TRBV30 and TRBJ2-3; TCRdb selects TRBD1, and the lack of DNA leaves this call unchecked. Germline CDR1 GTSNPN, CDR2 SVGIG (reference sequence). The CDR3 is 14 residues long. CDR3 residues: CAWRGLASTDTQYF.

CDR3 sequence reads: CASRGQRRTYNEQFF. The chain employs TRBV6-5 and TRBJ2-1; lacking DNA, the TRBD1 call made by TCRdb goes unchecked. Germline CDR1 and CDR2: MNHEY and SVGAGI. The CDR3 loop spans 15 amino acids.

This chain joins TRBV7-8 and TRBJ2-3; TCRdb lists TRBD2, though no DNA is available to test this call. Germline V CDR1 and CDR2: SGHVS, FQNEAQ. CDR3 length: 15 residues. This CDR3 is CASSLRRGGPDTQYF.

V and J are TRBV21-1 and TRBJ2-2; the TCRdb call, TRBD1, lacks DNA for checking. TRBV21-1 is a documented pseudogene. The CDR3 has 16 residues. The CDR3 loop reads CASSGRDRENTGELFF.

This chain uses TRBV20-1 with TRBJ2-1; with no DNA, the TCRdb D assignment of TRBD2 cannot be verified. There are 16 residues in the CDR3. Germline V gene lookup returns CDR1 DFQATT and CDR2 SNEGSKA (reference sequence). CDR3 region: CSAMDWTASSYNEQFF.

V usage is TRBV19 and J usage is TRBJ2-1; lacking DNA, the TRBD1 call made by TCRdb goes unchecked. Germline CDR1 and CDR2: LNHDA and SQIVND (reference sequence). The CDR3 is 15 residues long. The CDR3 sequence: CASNSPGQYYNEQFF.

V usage is TRBV5-1 and J usage is TRBJ1-5. This CDR3 has 14 amino acids. Per the germline V gene, CDR1 is SGHRS and CDR2 is YFSETQ. The chain's CDR3 is CASSYGGPLQPQHF.

V gene TRBV3-1 combines with J gene TRBJ2-1; the TCRdb call, TRBD1, lacks DNA for checking. This CDR3 contains 14 residues. Per germline, CDR1 LGHDT and CDR2 YNNKEL (reference sequence). CDR3 sequence: CASGGRERYNEQFF.

The chain uses TRBV12-3 or TRBV12-4 and TRBJ2-1; TCRdb calls TRBD2, which cannot be checked without DNA. The CDR3 is 14 amino acids. The CDR3 reads CASSTVAGVDEQFF.

The chain has TRBV20-1 and TRBJ2-1; the TCRdb D gene call, TRBD2, has no DNA to confirm it. This CDR3 region has 18 residues. The germline gives CDR1 DFQATT, CDR2 SNEGSKA (reference sequence). CDR3 loop: CSATGTSGINWADNEQFF.

The chain recombines TRBV4-2 with TRBJ2-7; TCRdb calls TRBD1, which cannot be checked without DNA. The CDR3 has 17 residues. CDR1 is LGHNA and CDR2 is YNFKEQ in the germline V gene. The CDR3 here is CASSQGYPGPRGYEQYF.

The genes are TRBV3-1 and TRBJ2-2. In germline, CDR1 is LGHDT, CDR2 YNNKEL (reference sequence). The CDR3 length is 13 residues. The CDR3 loop reads CASALTPTGELFF.